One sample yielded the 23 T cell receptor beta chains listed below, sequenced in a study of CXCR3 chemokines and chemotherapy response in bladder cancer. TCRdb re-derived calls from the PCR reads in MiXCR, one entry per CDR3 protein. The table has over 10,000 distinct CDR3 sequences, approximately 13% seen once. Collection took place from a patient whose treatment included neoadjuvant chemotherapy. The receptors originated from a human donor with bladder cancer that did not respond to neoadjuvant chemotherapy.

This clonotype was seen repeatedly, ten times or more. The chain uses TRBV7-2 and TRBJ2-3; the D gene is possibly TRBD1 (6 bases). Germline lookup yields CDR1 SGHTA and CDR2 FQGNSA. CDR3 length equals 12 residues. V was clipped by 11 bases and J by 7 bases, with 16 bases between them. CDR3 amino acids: CAGGVGTNTQYF. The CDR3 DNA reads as TGTGCCGGGGGCGTGGGGACGAATACGCAGTATTTT.

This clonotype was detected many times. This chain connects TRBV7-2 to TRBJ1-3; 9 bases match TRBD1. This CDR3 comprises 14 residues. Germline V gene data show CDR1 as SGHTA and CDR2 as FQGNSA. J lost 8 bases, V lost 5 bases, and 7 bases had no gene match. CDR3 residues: CASSLGQGRDTIYF. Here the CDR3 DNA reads TGTGCCAGCAGCCTCGGACAGGGGAGGGACACCATATATTTT.

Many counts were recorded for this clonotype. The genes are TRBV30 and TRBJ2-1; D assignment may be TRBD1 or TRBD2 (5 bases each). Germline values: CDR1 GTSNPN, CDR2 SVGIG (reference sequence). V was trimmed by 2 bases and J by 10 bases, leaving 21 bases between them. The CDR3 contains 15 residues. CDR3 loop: CAWSPPGRPRGEQFF. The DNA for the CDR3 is TGTGCCTGGAGTCCCCCGGGACGCCCACGCGGGGAGCAGTTCTTC. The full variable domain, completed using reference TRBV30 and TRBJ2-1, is SQTIHQWPATLVQPVGSPLSLECTVEGTSNPNLYWYRQAAGRGLQLLFYSVGIGQISSEVPQNLSASRPQDRQFILSSKKLLLSDSGFYLCAWSPPGRPRGEQFFGPGTRLTVL.

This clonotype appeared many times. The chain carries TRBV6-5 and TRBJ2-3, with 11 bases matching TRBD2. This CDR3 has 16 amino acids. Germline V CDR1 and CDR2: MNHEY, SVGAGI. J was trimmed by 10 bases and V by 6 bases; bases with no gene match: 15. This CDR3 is CASRPVAGGPVKPQYF. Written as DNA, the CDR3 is TGTGCCAGCAGACCCGTAGCGGGGGGGCCGGTGAAGCCGCAGTATTTT.

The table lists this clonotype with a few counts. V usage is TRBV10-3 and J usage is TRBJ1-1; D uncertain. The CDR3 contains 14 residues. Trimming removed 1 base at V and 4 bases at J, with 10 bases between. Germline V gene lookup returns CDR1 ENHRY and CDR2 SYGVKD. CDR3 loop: CAISEFISSTEAFF. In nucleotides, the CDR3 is TGTGCCATCAGTGAGTTCATTTCAAGCACTGAAGCTTTCTTT.

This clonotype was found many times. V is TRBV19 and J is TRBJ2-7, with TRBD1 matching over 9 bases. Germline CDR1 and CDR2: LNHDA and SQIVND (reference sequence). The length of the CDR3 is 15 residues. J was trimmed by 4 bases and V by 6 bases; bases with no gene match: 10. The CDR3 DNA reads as TGTGCCAGTAGCCTAACGGGACAGGGTGATTACGAGCAGTACTTC. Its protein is CASSLTGQGDYEQYF.

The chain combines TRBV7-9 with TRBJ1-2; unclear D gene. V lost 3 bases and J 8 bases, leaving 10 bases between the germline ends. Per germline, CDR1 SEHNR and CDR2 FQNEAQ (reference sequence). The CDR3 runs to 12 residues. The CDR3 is CASSFNEKGYTF. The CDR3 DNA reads TGTGCCAGCAGCTTTAATGAGAAGGGCTACACCTTC.

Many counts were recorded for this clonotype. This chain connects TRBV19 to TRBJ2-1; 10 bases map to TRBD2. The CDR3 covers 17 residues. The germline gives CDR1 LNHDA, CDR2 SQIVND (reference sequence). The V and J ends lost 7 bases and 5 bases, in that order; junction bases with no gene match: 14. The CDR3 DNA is TGTGCCAGTACTAGGGGGTGGGGAGCGGGGGGGCACAATGAGCAGTTCTTC. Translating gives CASTRGWGAGGHNEQFF.

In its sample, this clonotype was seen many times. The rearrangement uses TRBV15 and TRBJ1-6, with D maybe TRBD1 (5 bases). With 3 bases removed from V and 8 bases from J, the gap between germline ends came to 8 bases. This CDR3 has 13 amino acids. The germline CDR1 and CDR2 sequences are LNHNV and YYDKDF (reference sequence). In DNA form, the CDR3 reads TGTGCCACCAGCAGGGGGCCCGATTCACCCCTCCACTTT. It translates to CATSRGPDSPLHF.

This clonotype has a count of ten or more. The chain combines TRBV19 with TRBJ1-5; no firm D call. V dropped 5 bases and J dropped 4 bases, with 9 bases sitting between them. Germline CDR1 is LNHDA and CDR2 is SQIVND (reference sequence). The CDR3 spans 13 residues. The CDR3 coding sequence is TGTGCCAGTAGTGGGAGGCGAAATCAGCCCCAGCATTTT. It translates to CASSGRRNQPQHF.

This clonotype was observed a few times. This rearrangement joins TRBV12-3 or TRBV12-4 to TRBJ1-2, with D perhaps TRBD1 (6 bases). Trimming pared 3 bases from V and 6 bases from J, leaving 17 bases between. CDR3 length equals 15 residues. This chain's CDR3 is CASSFERGGRDGYTF. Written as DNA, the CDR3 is TGTGCCAGCAGTTTCGAAAGGGGGGGCCGAGATGGCTACACCTTC.

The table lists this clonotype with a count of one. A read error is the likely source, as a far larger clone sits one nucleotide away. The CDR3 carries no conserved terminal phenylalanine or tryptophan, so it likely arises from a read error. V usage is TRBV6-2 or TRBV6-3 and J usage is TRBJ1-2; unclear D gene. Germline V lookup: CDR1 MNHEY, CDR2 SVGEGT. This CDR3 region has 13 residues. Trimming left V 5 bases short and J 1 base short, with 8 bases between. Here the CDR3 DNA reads TGTGCCAGCAGTGAAGGACTTAACTATGGCTACACCTCC. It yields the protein CASSEGLNYGYTS.

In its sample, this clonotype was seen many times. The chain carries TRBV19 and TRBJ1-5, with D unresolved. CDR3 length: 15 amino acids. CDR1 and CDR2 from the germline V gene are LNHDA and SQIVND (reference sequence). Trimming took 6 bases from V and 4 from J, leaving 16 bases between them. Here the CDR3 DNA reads TGTGCCAGTAGCCCCCTACCTGGGCCGAATCAGCCCCAGCATTTT. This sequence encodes CASSPLPGPNQPQHF.

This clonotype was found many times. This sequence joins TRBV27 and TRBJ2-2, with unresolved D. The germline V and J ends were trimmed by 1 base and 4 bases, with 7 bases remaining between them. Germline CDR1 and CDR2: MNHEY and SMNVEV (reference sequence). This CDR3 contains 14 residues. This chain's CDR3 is CASSLYDSTGELFF. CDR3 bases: TGTGCCAGCAGTTTATATGACTCCACCGGGGAGCTGTTTTTT.

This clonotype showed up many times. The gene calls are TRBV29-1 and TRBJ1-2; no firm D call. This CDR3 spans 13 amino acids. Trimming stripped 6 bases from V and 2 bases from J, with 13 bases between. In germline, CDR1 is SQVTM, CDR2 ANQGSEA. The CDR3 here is CSVSGLGNYGYTF. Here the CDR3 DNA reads TGCAGCGTCTCGGGCCTTGGGAACTATGGCTACACCTTC.

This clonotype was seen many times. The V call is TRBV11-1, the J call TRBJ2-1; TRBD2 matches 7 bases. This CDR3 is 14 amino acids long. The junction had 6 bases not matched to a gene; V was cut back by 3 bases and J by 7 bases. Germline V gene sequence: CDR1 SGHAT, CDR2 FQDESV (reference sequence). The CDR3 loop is CASSLSGKGNEQFF. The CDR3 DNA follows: TGTGCCAGCAGCTTGAGCGGGAAAGGGAATGAGCAGTTCTTC.

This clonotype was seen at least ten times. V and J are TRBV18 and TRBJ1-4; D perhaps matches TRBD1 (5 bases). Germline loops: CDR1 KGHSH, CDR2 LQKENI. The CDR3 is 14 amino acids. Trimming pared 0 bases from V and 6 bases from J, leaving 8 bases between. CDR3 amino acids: CASSPPGGDEKLFF. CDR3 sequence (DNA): TGTGCCAGCTCACCACCGGGAGGGGATGAAAAACTGTTTTTT.

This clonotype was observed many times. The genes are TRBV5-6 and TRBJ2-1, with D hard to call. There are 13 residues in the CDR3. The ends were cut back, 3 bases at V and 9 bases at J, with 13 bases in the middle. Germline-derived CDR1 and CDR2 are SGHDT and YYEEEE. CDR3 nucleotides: TGTGCCAGCAGCTGGGGTGGATCTCGTGAGCAGTTCTTC. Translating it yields CASSWGGSREQFF.

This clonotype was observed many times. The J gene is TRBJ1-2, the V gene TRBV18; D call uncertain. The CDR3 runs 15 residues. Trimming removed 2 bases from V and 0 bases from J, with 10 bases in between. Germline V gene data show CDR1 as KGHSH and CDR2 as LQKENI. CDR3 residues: CASSPTGGANYGYTF. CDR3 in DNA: TGTGCCAGCTCACCAACCGGCGGAGCTAACTATGGCTACACCTTC.

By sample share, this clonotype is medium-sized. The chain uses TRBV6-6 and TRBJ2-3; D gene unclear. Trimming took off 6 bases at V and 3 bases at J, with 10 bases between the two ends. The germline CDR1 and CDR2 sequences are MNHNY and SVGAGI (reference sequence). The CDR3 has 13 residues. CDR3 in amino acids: CASRRVKTDTQYF. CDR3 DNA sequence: TGTGCCAGCAGACGGGTAAAAACAGATACGCAGTATTTT.

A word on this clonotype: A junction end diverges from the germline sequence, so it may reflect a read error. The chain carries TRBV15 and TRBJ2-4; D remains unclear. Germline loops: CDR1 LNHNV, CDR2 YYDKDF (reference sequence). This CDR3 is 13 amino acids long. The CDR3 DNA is TGTGCCACCAGCCCGCGAGAAGGTAACATTCTGTACTTC. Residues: CATSPREGNILYF.

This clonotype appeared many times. CDR3 in DNA: TGTGCCAGCAGTTATGACAGGGGGCTCTATGGCTACACCTTC. Translating it yields CASSYDRGLYGYTF. The chain has TRBV27 and TRBJ1-2, with 10 positions matching TRBD1. Germline values: CDR1 MNHEY, CDR2 SMNVEV (reference sequence). This CDR3 is built from 14 residues. J gave up 4 bases and V 4 bases, and 3 bases lay outside the gene matches.

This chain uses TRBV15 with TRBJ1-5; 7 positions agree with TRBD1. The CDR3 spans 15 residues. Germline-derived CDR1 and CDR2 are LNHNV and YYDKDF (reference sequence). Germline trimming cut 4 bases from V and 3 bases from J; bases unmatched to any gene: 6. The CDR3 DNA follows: TGTGCCACCAGCAAGGGACAGCCTTTCAATCAGCCCCAGCATTTT. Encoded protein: CATSKGQPFNQPQHF.